This T cell receptor (beta chain) was identified in a study of blood T cells in healthy people across ages. Study information: Roughly one uniquely barcoded beta molecule per two T cells was captured.

Comment on this clonotype: Germline is not matched at one junction end, which may reflect a read error.

A sample-barcoded 5' primer and a J-beta primer mix were used in a second PCR of roughly 7 to 11 cycles. Sequencing of every sample gave 2.5 million or more CDR3-containing paired-end reads. Each CDR3 protein is one row after TCRdb ran MiXCR on the 5' RACE reads. Among more than 500,000 distinct CDR3 sequences, about 27% were seen once, and the ten largest hold approximately 3.6%. Germline CDR1 ENHRY, CDR2 SYGVKD. This CDR3 is 16 amino acids long. This sample also appeared in a second study, on T cells of mothers and their children.

The sequencing sample was made of blood. The V gene is TRBV10-3, the J gene TRBJ2-1; 10 nucleotides match TRBD2. The receptor was derived from a boy aged 2-15 years in good health. The CDR3 bases are TGTGCCATCATGTCTAGCGGGAGAACTAGATACAATGAGCGGTTCTTC. It yields the protein CAIMSSGRTRYNERFF.